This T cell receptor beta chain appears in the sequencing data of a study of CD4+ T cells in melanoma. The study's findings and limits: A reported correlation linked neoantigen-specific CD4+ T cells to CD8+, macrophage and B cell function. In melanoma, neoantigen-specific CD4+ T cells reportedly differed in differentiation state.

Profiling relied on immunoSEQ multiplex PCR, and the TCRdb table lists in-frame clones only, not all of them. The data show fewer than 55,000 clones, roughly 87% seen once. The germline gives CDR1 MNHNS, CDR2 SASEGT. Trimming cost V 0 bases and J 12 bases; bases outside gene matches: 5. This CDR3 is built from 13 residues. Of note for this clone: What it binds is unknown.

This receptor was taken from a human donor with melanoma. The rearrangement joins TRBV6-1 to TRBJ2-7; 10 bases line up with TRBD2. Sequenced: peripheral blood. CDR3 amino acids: CASSEASGGAGYF. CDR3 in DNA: TGTGCCAGCAGTGAAGCGAGCGGGGGGGCCGGGTACTTC.